The rows below give T cell receptor beta chains drawn from one sample of a study of spatial heterogeneity in lung cancer. TCRdb analysed the 5' RACE reads with MiXCR anew, one entry per CDR3 protein. The sample yields around 40,000 distinct CDR3 sequences, approximately 5.6% seen once. Specimen: PBMCs, collected at surgery. These receptors were obtained from a female donor with early-stage non-small cell lung cancer. The CDR3 runs from the conserved cysteine through the conserved F or W. D genes are given only for firm matches. Clone size is stated in some rows and not others, as once, few, many or a class when expanded.

>TRBD1|NA|TRBJ2-7|TRBV6-5|14
TGTGCCAGCAGAGACGGACAGGGAGGCTACGAGCAGTACTTC
CASRDGQGGYEQYF
>NA|many|TRBJ2-5|TRBV5-1|16
TGCGCCAGCAGCTTGGAAGGGGGGAAGATTCAAGAGACCCAGTACTTC
CASSLEGGKIQETQYF
>NA|many|TRBJ1-3|TRBV7-6|17
TGTGCCAGCAGCTCCTACCCCCCTATTGTTGTGGGAAACACCATATATTTT
CASSSYPPIVVGNTIYF
>NA|many|TRBJ2-4|TRBV10-3|15
TGTGCCATCAGTGACACAGGGCTAGCCAAAAACATTCAGTACTTC
CAISDTGLAKNIQYF
>NA|NA|TRBJ2-1|TRBV28|17
TGTGCCAGCAGTTTTTCCATCGTTGGGGAGTCCTACAATGAGCAGTTCTTC
CASSFSIVGESYNEQFF
>NA|many|TRBJ2-7|TRBV20-1|15
TGCAGTGCTAGTCCGCCGGCCGGGAGTCCCTACGAGCAGTACTTC
CSASPPAGSPYEQYF
>NA|few|TRBJ1-1|TRBV5-6|13
TGTGCCAGCAGCTTGGTGGCAGGGACTGAAGCTTTCTTT
CASSLVAGTEAFF
>TRBD2|many|TRBJ2-5|TRBV3-1|15
TGTGCCAGCAGCCCCTACCGGGAGGTCCAAGAGACCCAGTACTTC
CASSPYREVQETQYF
>NA|many|TRBJ2-3|TRBV20-1|13
TGCAGTGCTTCCTGGCTGGGGCCAGATACGCAGTATTTT
CSASWLGPDTQYF
>TRBD2|many|TRBJ2-3|TRBV2|14
TGTGCCAGCAGTACAGCGGGGGGCACAGATACGCAGTATTTT
CASSTAGGTDTQYF
>NA|many|TRBJ1-1|TRBV7-2|15
TGTGCCAGCAGCTTAGTCGGCAGAATGAACACTGAAGCTTTCTTT
CASSLVGRMNTEAFF
>TRBD2|many|TRBJ2-3|TRBV18|16
TGTGCCAGCTCACCGGGACTAGCGGGGTTATCAGATACGCAGTATTTT
CASSPGLAGLSDTQYF
>NA|many|TRBJ2-1|TRBV3-1|13
TGTGCCAGCAGCCATCGGCGGATCAATGAGCAGTTCTTC
CASSHRRINEQFF
>NA|many|TRBJ2-7|TRBV6-6|13
TGTGCCAGCAGTTACTCAGGGAAGGGCGAGCAGTACTTC
CASSYSGKGEQYF
>TRBD2|few|TRBJ2-2|TRBV28|14
TGTGCCAGCACGGGAGGTAGGGCGGCCGGGGAGCTGTTTTTT
CASTGGRAAGELFF
>TRBD2|few|TRBJ2-5|TRBV7-2|15
TGTGCCAGCAGCACTACTAGCGGGGGACCGGGGACCCAGTACTTC
CASSTTSGGPGTQYF
>TRBD2|few|TRBJ2-3|TRBV3-1|16
TGTGCCAGCAGCCAAGAAGCCGGGGGGGCACTTCTCTCGCAGTATTTT
CASSQEAGGALLSQYF
>TRBD2|many|TRBJ2-3|TRBV11-2|15
TGTGCCAGCAGCTTAGATGGCGGGGGATCGGATACGCAGTATTTT
CASSLDGGGSDTQYF